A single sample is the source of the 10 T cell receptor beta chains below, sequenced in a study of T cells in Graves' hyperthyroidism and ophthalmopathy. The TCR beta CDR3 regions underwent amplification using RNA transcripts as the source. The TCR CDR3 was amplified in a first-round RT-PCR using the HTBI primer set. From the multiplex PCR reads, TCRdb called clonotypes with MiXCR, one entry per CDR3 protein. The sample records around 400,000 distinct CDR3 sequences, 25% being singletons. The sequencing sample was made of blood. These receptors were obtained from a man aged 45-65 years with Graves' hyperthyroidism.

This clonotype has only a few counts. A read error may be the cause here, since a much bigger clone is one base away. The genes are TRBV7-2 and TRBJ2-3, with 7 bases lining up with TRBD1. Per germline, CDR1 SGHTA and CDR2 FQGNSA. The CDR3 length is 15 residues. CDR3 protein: CASSEGQSSTDAQYF. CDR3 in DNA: TGTGCCAGCAGCGAGGGACAGAGCTCCACAGATGCGCAGTATTTT.

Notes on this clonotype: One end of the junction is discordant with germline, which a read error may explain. The CDR3 region has the DNA TGTGCCGGCAGCTACGGAGCTATTCTGTACCAAGAGACCCAGTACTTC. Residues: CAGSYGAILYQETQYF. The chain employs TRBV7-9 and TRBJ2-5; D remains ambiguous. Per germline, CDR1 SEHNR and CDR2 FQNEAQ (reference sequence). This CDR3 is built from 16 residues.

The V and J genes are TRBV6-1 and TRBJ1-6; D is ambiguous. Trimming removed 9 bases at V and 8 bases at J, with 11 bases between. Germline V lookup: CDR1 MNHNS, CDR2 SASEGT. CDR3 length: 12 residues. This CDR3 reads CASRTGDSPLHF. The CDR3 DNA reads TGTGCCAGTAGAACCGGGGATTCACCCCTCCACTTT.

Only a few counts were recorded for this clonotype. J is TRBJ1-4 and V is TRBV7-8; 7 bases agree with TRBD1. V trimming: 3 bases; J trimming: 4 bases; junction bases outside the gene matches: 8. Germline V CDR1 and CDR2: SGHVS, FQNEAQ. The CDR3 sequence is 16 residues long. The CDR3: CASSLSFQGVNEKLFF. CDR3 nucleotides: TGTGCCAGCAGCTTGTCTTTTCAGGGGGTTAATGAAAAACTGTTTTTT. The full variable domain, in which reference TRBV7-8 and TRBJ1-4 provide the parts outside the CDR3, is GAGVSQSPRYKVAKRGQDVALRCDPISGHVSLFWYQQALGQGPEFLTYFQNEAQLDKSGLPSDRFFAERPEGSVSTLKIQRTQQEDSAVYLCASSLSFQGVNEKLFFGSGTQLSVL.

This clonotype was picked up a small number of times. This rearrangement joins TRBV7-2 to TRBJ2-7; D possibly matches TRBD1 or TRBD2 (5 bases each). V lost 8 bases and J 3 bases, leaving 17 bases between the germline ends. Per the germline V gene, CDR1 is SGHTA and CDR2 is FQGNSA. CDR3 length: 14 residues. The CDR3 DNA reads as TGTGCCAGCCGAATCACCCCAGGGAGCTACGAGCAGTACTTC. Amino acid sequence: CASRITPGSYEQYF. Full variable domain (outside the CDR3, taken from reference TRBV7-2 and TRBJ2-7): GAGVSQSPSNKVTEKGKDVELRCDPISGHTALYWYRQSLGQGLEFLIYFQGNSAPDKSGLPSDRFSAERTGGSVSTLTIQRTQQEDSAVYLCASRITPGSYEQYFGPGTRLTVT.

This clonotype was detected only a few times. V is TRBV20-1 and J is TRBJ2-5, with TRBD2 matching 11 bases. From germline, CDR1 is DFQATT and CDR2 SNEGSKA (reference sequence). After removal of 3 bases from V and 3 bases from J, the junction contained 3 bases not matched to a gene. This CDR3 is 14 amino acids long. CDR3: CSASQGLAEETQYF. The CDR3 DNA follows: TGCAGTGCTAGCCAGGGACTAGCGGAAGAGACCCAGTACTTC.

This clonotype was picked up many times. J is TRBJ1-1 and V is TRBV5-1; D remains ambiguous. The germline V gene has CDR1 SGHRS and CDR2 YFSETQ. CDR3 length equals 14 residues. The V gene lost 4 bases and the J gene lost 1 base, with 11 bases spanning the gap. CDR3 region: CASSLDRWNTEAFF. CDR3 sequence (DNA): TGCGCCAGCAGCCTGGACCGGTGGAACACTGAAGCTTTCTTT.

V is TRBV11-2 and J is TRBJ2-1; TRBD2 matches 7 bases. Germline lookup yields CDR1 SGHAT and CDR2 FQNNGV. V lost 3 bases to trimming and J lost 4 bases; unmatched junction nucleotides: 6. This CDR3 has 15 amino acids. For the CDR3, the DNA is TGTGCCAGCAGCTTTCTGGGGGGGGAATACAATGAGCAGTTCTTC. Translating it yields CASSFLGGEYNEQFF. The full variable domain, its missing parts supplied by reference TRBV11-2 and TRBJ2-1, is EAGVAQSPRYKIIEKRQSVAFWCNPISGHATLYWYQQILGQGPKLLIQFQNNGVVDDSQLPKDRFSAERLKGVDSTLKIQPAKLEDSAVYLCASSFLGGEYNEQFFGPGTRLTVL.

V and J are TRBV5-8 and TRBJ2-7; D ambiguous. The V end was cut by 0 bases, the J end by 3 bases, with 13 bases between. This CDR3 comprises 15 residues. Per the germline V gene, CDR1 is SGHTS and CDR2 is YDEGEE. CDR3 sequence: CASSLDIGGGYEQYF. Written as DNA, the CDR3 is TGTGCCAGCAGCTTGGATATAGGTGGCGGCTACGAGCAGTACTTC.

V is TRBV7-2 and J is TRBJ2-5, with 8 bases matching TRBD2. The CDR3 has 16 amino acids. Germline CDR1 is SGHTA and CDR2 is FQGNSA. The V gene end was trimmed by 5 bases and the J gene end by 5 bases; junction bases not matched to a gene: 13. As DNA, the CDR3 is TGTGCCAGCAGCCAAAGTACCGGGACGGGAGGGGAGACCCAGTACTTC. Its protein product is CASSQSTGTGGETQYF. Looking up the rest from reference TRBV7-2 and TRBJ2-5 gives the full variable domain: GAGVSQSPSNKVTEKGKDVELRCDPISGHTALYWYRQSLGQGLEFLIYFQGNSAPDKSGLPSDRFSAERTGGSVSTLTIQRTQQEDSAVYLCASSQSTGTGGETQYFGPGTRLLVL.